Given below is one TCR beta chain in context. Its antigen is unidentified. Aged 18 to 65, hyperthyroidism patients had new diagnoses of under 2 months' duration. Exclusion covered patients with other autoimmune diseases or uncontrolled infections (as well as pregnancy or lactation). These data belong to a study of Graves' ophthalmopathy and Graves' hyperthyroidism. Study results and caveats: A model of 13 signatures distinguished ophthalmopathy from stable hyperthyroidism at roughly 87% sensitivity and roughly 81% specificity. Ophthalmopathy progression prediction by the model yielded a sensitivity of 55% to 71% and a specificity of under 85%.

This CDR3 contains 14 residues. The germline V and J ends were trimmed by 5 bases and 1 base, with 11 bases remaining between them. Germline values: CDR1 LGHNT, CDR2 FRNRAP. Investigators amplified TCR beta CDR3 regions from RNA transcripts. Second-round multiplex PCR came after a first-round RT-PCR that employed HTBI primers. MiXCR was run by TCRdb on the multiplex PCR reads, yielding one entry per CDR3 protein. The data show 500,000 to 700,000 distinct CDR3 sequences, with 20% to 25% seen just once and 7.1% held by the top ten. V is TRBV12-5 and J is TRBJ2-5; D perhaps matches TRBD2 (7 bases). Sequenced: peripheral blood. This receptor was taken from a woman younger than 30 with stable Graves' hyperthyroidism. Some clones in this sample may be carry-over from other donors' samples. CDR3 in DNA: TGTGCTAGTGGTCGCGGGGGCCTCCAAGAGACCCAGTACTTC. As protein: CASGRGGLQETQYF.